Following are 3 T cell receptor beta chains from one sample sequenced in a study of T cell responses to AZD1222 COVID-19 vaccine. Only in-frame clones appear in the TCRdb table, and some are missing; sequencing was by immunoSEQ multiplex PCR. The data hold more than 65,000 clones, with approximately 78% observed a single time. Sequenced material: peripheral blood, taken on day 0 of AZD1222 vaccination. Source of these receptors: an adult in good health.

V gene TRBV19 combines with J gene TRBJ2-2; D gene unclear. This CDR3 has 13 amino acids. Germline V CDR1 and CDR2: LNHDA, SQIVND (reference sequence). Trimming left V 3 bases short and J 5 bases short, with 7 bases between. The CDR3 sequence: CASSMVGTGELFF. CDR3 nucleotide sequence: TGTGCCAGTAGTATGGTGGGAACCGGGGAGCTGTTTTTT.

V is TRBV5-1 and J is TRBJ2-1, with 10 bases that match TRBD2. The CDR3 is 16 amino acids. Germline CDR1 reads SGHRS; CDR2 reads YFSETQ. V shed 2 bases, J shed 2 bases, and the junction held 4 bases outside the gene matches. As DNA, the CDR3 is TGCGCCAGCAGCTTACCCCTAGCGGGAGCCTACAATGAGCAGTTCTTC. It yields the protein CASSLPLAGAYNEQFF. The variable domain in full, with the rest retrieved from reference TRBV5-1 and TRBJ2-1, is KAGVTQTPRYLIKTRGQQVTLSCSPISGHRSVSWYQQTPGQGLQFLFEYFSETQRNKGNFPGRFSGRQFSNSRSEMNVSTLELGDSALYLCASSLPLAGAYNEQFFGPGTRLTVL.

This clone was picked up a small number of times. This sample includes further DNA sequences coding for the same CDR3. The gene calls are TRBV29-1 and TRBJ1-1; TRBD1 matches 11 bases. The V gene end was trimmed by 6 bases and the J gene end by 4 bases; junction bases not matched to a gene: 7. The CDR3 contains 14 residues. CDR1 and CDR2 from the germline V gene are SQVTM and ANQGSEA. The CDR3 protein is CSVERGQGVTEAFF. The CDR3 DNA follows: TGCAGCGTCGAGAGGGGACAGGGGGTCACTGAAGCTTTCTTT.